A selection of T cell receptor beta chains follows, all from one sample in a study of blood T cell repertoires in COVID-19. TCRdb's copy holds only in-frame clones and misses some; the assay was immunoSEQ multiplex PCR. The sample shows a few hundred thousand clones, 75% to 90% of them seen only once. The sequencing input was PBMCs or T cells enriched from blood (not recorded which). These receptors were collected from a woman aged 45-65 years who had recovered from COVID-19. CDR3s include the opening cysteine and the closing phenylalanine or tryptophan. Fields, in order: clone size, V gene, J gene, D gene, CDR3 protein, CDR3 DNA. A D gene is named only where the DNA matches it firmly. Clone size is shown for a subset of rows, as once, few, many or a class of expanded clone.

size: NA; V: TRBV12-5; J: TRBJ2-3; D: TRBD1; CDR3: CASGPGTGRADTQYF; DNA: TGTGCTAGTGGTCCCGGGACAGGGAGGGCAGATACGCAGTATTTT
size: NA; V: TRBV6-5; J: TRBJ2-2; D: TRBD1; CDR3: CASRGTGLAGELFF; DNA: TGTGCCAGCAGGGGGACAGGGTTGGCCGGGGAGCTGTTTTTT
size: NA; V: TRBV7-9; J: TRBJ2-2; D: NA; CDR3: CASRGIGGTGELFF; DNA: TGTGCCAGCAGGGGGATAGGGGGAACCGGGGAGCTGTTTTTT
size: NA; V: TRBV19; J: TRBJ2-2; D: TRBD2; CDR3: CASLPGGLNTGELFF; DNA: TGTGCCAGTCTTCCGGGGGGATTGAACACCGGGGAGCTGTTTTTT
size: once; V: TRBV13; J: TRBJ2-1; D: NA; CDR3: CASSPDVTSYNEQFF; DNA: TGTGCCAGCAGCCCCGATGTAACTTCCTACAATGAGCAGTTCTTC
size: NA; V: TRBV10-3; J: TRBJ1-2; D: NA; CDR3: CAIQPLRQADGYTF; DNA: TGTGCCATACAACCTCTAAGACAGGCGGATGGCTACACCTTC
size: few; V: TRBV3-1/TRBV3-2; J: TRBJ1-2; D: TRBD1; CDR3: CASSQGRTGGYGYTF; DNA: TGTGCCAGCAGCCAAGGCCGGACAGGGGGATATGGCTACACCTTC
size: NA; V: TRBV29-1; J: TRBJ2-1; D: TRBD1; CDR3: CSVRTGEEQFF; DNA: TGCAGCGTTCGGACAGGGGAAGAGCAGTTCTTC
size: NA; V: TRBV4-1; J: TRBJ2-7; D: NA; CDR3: CASSQVSQGIYEQYF; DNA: TGCGCCAGCAGCCAAGTCAGTCAGGGAATCTACGAGCAGTACTTC
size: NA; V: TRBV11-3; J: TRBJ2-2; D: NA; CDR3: CASSGTSAGELFF; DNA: TGTGCCAGCAGCGGGACAAGCGCCGGGGAGCTGTTTTTT
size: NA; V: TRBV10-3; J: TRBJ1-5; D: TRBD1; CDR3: CAISGGQGQGTQHF; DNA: TGTGCCATCAGTGGAGGACAGGGTCAGGGGACCCAGCATTTT
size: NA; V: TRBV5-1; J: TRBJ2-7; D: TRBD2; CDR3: CASSWGRGGEQYF; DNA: TGCGCCAGCAGCTGGGGCCGGGGAGGGGAGCAGTACTTC
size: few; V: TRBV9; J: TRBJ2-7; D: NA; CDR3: CASSVGGLGSYEQYF; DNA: TGTGCCAGCAGCGTAGGGGGACTTGGCTCCTACGAGCAGTACTTC